The 9 T cell receptor beta chains in this list originate from one sample, sequenced in a study of shared clonotypes between healthy human individuals. Method: immunoSEQ multiplex PCR; TCRdb's copy keeps in-frame clones and lacks some. The sample lists fewer than 1.4 million clones, approximately 80% occurring once. The sequenced material came from memory CD4+ T cells from PBMCs. Subset: CD45RA-negative fraction. The origin of the receptors is a man aged 18 to 30 in good health. Some clones in this sample may be carry-over from other donors' samples.

The chain carries TRBV6-6 and TRBJ2-3, with D perhaps matching TRBD1 or TRBD2 (5 bases each). The length of the CDR3 is 11 residues. Trimming shortened V by 8 bases and J by 8 bases, and 11 bases separated the two germline ends. The germline gives CDR1 MNHNY, CDR2 SVGAGI (reference sequence). This CDR3 is CASLPGPTQYF. CDR3 DNA: TGTGCCAGCCTACCGGGACCTACGCAGTATTTT.

The chain uses TRBV7-8 and TRBJ1-1, with D hard to call. CDR1 and CDR2 (germline): SGHVS, FQNEAQ. The CDR3 has 14 amino acids. V was trimmed by 2 bases and J by 1 base, leaving 8 bases between them. The CDR3: CASSLKQKNTEAFF. For the CDR3, the DNA is TGTGCCAGCAGCTTAAAACAGAAGAACACTGAAGCTTTCTTT.

This chain connects TRBV5-1 to TRBJ2-1, with D unclear. Germline V gene sequence: CDR1 SGHRS, CDR2 YFSETQ. V lost 0 bases and J lost 5, with 9 bases in between. This CDR3 spans 14 amino acids. For the CDR3, the DNA is TGCGCCAGCAGCTTGGAACCGGTAAACAATGAGCAGTTCTTC. Translation gives CASSLEPVNNEQFF.

This clone was seen more than once but under ten times. The chain uses TRBV4-1 and TRBJ1-1; perhaps TRBD1 as D (6 bases). V was pared by 4 bases and J by 4 bases, with 13 bases between. The CDR3 loop spans 14 amino acids. Germline assignment: CDR1 MGHRA and CDR2 YSYEKL. This chain's CDR3 is CASSPRGAGTEAFF. The CDR3 nucleotides read TGCGCCAGCAGCCCTCGGGGGGCGGGCACTGAAGCTTTCTTT.

The chain employs TRBV27 and TRBJ2-3, with D unclear. The germline V and J ends were trimmed by 5 bases and 2 bases, with 8 bases remaining between them. The CDR3 consists of 13 residues. Germline values: CDR1 MNHEY, CDR2 SMNVEV (reference sequence). CDR3 sequence: CASSDLLTDTQYF. CDR3 DNA: TGTGCCAGCAGTGATTTACTCACAGATACGCAGTATTTT.

This clone was counted a few times. The gene calls are TRBV19 and TRBJ1-3; D unclear. The CDR3 covers 13 residues. The ends were cut back, 4 bases at V and 8 bases at J, with 12 bases in the middle. Germline V lookup: CDR1 LNHDA, CDR2 SQIVND (reference sequence). CDR3 nucleotide sequence: TGTGCCAGTAGTACCGACTTGGAGGACACCATATATTTT. Its translation: CASSTDLEDTIYF.

The V and J genes are TRBV7-2 and TRBJ2-5; tentatively, D is TRBD1 or TRBD2 (5 bases each). The ends were cut back, 3 bases at V and 2 bases at J, with 13 bases in the middle. The CDR3 has 15 residues. The germline V gene encodes CDR1 SGHTA and CDR2 FQGNSA. The CDR3 DNA is TGTGCCAGCAGCTTGGGACGTTCCGGTCAAGAGACCCAGTACTTC. It is translated as CASSLGRSGQETQYF.

This clone was seen a single time. The rearrangement joins TRBV5-1 to TRBJ2-1; TRBD2 matches 11 bases. The CDR3 runs 16 residues. Germline values: CDR1 SGHRS, CDR2 YFSETQ. V lost 4 bases, J lost 9 bases, and 12 bases stayed unmatched. CDR3 loop: CASSTGTSGLSGEQFF. The CDR3 DNA is TGCGCCAGCAGCACCGGGACTAGCGGTCTGTCGGGTGAGCAGTTCTTC.

This chain connects TRBV7-2 to TRBJ2-3; a possible D gene is TRBD1 (6 bases). The CDR3 runs 18 residues. Germline CDR1 reads SGHTA; CDR2 reads FQGNSA. Trimming shortened V by 5 bases and J by 2 bases, and 23 bases separated the two germline ends. The CDR3 DNA is TGTGCCAGCAGCCGGGTGGGGGCAGCATTCGTCCTCACAGATACGCAGTATTTT. This encodes CASSRVGAAFVLTDTQYF.